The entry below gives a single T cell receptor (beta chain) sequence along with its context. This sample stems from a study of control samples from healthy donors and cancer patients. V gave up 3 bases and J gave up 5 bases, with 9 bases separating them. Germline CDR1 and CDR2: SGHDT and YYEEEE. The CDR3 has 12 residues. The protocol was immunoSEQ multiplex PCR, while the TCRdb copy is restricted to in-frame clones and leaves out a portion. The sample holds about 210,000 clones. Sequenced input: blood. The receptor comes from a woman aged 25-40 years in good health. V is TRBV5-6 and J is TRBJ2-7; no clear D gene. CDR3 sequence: CASSWEEDEQYF. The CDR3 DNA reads TGTGCCAGCAGCTGGGAAGAAGACGAGCAGTACTTC.